This T cell receptor (beta chain) originates from a study of CD8 T cells in seronegative destructive rheumatoid arthritis (dated by TCRdb to the early 2020s). Context from the whole study: Seven of the eight CND-RA patients were receiving biological drugs at sampling. Peripheral CD8+ TCRbeta repertoires of CCP-negative destructive rheumatoid arthritis (CND-RA) patients were compared with newly diagnosed seropositive RA, seronegative RA and healthy controls. The seropositive RA, seronegative RA and healthy control comparison cohorts were taken from a previously published TCRbeta dataset and were not newly sequenced.

CND-RA patients were negative for the clinical CCP2 antibody test, and joint destruction progressed despite active therapy. Every CND-RA patient had failed conventional anti-rheumatic therapy and showed typical joint destruction in the wrists and ankles. CND-RA patients were sampled not at diagnosis but after long disease histories, which in several cases spanned decades. Approximately 47 millilitres of EDTA-anticoagulated peripheral blood were drawn from each patient. Ficoll-Paque PLUS density gradient separation was used to isolate peripheral blood mononuclear cells. Using AutoMACS magnetic bead positive selection, CD8+ cells were isolated from either fresh or cryopreserved PBMCs, and flow cytometry was used to check purity. Genomic DNA was extracted with Nucleospin Tissue or Tissue XS kits and quantified on a Qubit 2.0 fluorometer. General findings and caveats noted by the study authors: Compared with controls and other RA subtypes, CND-RA repertoires contained more CMV-reactive and fewer influenza A-reactive CD8+ TCRbeta sequences. Across the 100,000 or so clonotypes tested, no public clonotype enrichment remained significant after Benjamini-Hochberg correction. After adjustment for age, less diverse and more clonal CD8+ TCRbeta repertoires appeared to be present in CND-RA patients than in other RA subtypes. The small size of the CND-RA cohort was noted as a limitation of the study. Because no diagnostic samples were available, the TCR repertoire differences may partly reflect poor disease control over the years rather than being present at onset. A distinct set of enriched public clonotypes appeared to be carried by CND-RA patients, and this finding was interpreted by the authors as support for a separate disease subset.

On this clone: This clone's antigen is unknown. Per-base qualities were not stored, and no clone one base away is much larger.

Following the manufacturer's instructions, genomic DNA from CD8+ cells served as the input for TCRbeta sequencing. A genomics technology centre in Finland performed the TCRbeta sequencing with the immunoSEQ assay. The source study handled its data this way. Clonotype tables produced by the immunoSEQ preprocessing pipeline were converted into VDJtools format, and non-productive clonotypes were filtered out. Samples with fewer than 10,000 reads were excluded, the remaining samples were subsampled to 10,000 reads, and most of the eight CND-RA samples were retained. Using the VDJtools CalcDiversityStats function on data subsampled to 10,000 reads, the Shannon-Wiener, Simpson and clonality indices were calculated. Non-singleton TCRbeta clonotypes were hard-matched, with no mismatches allowed, against VDJdb to infer antigen specificity. Clusters with potentially shared antigen targets were formed by grouping CDR3 sequences that differed by one amino acid (Hamming distance 1). Public clonotypes were tested for group enrichment with one-sided Fisher's exact tests after resampling groups to six samples, repeated ten times. Held by TCRdb, this immuneACCESS table contains in-frame sequences only and omits some clones. Under half of the omission traces to an unresolved V gene where checked; the cause of the rest is unknown. The DNA gave D and trimming, while V, J and clone size come from that table. The sample has roughly 4,100 clones on record, 65% to 75% of them singletons. Together, the top ten hold about 35% of the sample.

Taken from the germline V gene (reference sequence), the CDR1 and CDR2 loops are MNHNY and SVGAGI. Inclusive of the bounding cysteine and phenylalanine, the CDR3 is 16 residues long. The retained sequence is limited to the CDR3, 48 bases, with the frame set at the first base. Trimming accounts for 0 bases at V and 4 bases at J, while the number of junction bases matched to no gene is 5. The origin of this receptor is a woman aged 50 or older with seronegative destructive rheumatoid arthritis. The specimen sequenced was CD8+ T cells from blood. Recombination linked TRBV6-6 to TRBJ2-3, with TRBD1 identical over 9 junction bases. The DNA is as follows: TGTGCCAGCAGTTACTCGCCGGGACAGGGCGCAGATACGCAGTATTTT. Its translation reads: CASSYSPGQGADTQYF.